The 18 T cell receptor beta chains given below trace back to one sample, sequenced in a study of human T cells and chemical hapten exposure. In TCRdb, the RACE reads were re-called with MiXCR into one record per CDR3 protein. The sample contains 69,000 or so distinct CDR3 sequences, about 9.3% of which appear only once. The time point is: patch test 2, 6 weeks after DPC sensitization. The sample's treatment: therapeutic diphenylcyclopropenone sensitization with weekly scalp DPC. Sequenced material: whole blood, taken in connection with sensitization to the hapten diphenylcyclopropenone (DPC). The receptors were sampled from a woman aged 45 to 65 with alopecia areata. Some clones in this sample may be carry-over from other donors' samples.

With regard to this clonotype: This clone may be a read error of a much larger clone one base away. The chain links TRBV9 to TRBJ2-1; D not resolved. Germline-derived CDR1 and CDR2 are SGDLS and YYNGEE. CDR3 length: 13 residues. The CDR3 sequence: CTSSALVNNEQFF. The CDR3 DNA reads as TGTACCAGCAGCGCCCTGGTTAACAATGAGCAGTTCTTC.

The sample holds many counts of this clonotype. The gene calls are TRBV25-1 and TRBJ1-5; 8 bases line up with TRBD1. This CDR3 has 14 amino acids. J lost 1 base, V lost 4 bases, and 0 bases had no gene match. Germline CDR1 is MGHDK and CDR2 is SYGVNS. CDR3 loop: CASSGTGSNQPQHF. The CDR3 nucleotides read TGTGCCAGCAGTGGGACAGGGAGCAATCAGCCCCAGCATTTT. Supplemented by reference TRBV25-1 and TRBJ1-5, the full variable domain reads EADIYQTPRYLVIGTGKKITLECSQTMGHDKMYWYQQDPGMELHLIHYSYGVNSTEKGDLSSESTVSRIRTEHFPLTLESARPSHTSQYLCASSGTGSNQPQHFGDGTRLSIL.

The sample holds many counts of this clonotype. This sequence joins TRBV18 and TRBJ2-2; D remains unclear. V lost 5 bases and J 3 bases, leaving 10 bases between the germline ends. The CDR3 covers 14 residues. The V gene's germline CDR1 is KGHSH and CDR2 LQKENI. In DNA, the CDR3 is TGTGCCAGCTCAGGCATGCTGGACACCGGGGAGCTGTTTTTT. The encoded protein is CASSGMLDTGELFF.

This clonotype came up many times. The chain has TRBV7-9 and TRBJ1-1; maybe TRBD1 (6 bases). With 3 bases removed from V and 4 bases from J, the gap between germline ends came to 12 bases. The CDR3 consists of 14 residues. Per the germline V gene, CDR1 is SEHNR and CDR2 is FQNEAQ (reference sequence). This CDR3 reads CASSFEGVGTEAFF. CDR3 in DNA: TGTGCCAGCAGCTTCGAGGGGGTTGGCACTGAAGCTTTCTTT.

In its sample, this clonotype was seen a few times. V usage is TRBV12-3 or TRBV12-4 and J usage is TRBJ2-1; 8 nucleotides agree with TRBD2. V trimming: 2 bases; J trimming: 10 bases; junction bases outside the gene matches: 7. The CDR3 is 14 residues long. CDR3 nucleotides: TGTGCCAGCAGTTTAAGCGCGGGAGGTCAAGAGCAGTTCTTC. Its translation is CASSLSAGGQEQFF.

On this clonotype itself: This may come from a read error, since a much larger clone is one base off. The DNA of the CDR3 is TGTGCCATCAGTGAGTTGGCGGGAAGGGGAAGCGAGCAGTACTTC. Protein: CAISELAGRGSEQYF. The chain uses TRBV10-3 and TRBJ2-7; a weak D match, TRBD2 (6 bases). Germline V gene lookup returns CDR1 ENHRY and CDR2 SYGVKD. Trimming removed 1 base at V and 6 bases at J, with 16 bases between. The CDR3 consists of 15 residues.

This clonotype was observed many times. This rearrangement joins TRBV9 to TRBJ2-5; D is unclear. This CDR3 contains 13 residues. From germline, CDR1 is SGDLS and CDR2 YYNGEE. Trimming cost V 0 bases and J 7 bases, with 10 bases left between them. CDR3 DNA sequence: TGTGCCAGCAGCGTAGGTACTGTTGGGACCCAGTACTTC. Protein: CASSVGTVGTQYF.

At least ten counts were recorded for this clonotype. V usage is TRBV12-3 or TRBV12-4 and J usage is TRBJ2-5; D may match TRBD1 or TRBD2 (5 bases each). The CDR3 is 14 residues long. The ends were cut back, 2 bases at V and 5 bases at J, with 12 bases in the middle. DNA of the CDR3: TGTGCCAGCAGTTTATGGGGGTCGGATGAGACCCAGTACTTC. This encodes CASSLWGSDETQYF.

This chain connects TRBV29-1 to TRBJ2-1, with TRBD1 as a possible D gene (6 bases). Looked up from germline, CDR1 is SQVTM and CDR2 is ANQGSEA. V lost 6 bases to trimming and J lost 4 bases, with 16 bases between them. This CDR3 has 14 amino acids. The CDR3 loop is CSVHDDDRYNEQFF. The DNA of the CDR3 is TGCAGCGTCCACGACGACGACAGGTACAATGAGCAGTTCTTC.

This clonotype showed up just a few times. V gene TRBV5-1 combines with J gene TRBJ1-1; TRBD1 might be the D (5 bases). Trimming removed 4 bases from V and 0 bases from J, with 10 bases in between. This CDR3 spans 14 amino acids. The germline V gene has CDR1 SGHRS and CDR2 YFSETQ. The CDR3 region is CASSLPTVNTEAFF. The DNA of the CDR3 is TGCGCCAGCAGCCTACCGACAGTGAACACTGAAGCTTTCTTT.

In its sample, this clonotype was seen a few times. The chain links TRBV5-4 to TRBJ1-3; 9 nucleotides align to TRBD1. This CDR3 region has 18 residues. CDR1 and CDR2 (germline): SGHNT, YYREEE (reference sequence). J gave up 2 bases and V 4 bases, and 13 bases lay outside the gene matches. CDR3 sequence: CASSPGQGGIAAGNTIYF. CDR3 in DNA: TGTGCCAGCAGCCCGGGACAGGGCGGGATAGCGGCTGGAAACACCATATATTTT.

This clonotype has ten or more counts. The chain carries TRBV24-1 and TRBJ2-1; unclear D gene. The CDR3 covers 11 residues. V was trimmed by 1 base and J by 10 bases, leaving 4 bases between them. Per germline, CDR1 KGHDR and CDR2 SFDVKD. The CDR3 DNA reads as TGTGCCACCAGTGATTTCACCGAGCAGTTCTTC. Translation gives CATSDFTEQFF.

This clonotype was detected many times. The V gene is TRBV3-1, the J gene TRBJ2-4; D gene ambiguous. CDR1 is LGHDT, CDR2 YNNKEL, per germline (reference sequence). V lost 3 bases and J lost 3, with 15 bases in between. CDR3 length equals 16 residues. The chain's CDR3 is CASSQTGPKLKNIQYF. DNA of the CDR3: TGTGCCAGCAGCCAGACCGGGCCTAAGCTCAAAAACATTCAGTACTTC.

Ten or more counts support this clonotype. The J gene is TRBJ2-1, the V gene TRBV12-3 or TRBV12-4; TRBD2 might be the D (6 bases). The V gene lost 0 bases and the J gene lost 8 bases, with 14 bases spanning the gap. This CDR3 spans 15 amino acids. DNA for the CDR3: TGTGCCAGCAGTTTAGCGGGAGGCCCTCTCGATGAGCAGTTCTTC. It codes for CASSLAGGPLDEQFF.

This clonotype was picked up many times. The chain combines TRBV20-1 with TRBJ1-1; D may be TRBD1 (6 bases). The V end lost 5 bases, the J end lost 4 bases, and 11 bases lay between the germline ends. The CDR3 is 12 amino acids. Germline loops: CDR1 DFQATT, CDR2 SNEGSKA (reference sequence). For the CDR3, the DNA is TGCAGTGCTGGTACAGGGCCCACTGAAGCTTTCTTT. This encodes CSAGTGPTEAFF.

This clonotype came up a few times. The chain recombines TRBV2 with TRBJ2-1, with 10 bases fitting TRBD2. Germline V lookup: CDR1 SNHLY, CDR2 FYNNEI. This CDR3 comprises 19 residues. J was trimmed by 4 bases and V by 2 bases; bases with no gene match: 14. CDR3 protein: CASSEYSSGSLPAYNEQFF. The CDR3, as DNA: TGTGCCAGCAGTGAATATTCTAGCGGGAGCCTTCCGGCTTACAATGAGCAGTTCTTC.

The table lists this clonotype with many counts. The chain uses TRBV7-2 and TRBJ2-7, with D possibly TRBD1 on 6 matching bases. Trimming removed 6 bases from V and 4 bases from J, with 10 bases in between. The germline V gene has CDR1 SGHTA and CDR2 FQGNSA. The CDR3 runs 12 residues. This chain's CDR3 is CASRLDSYEQYF. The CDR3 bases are TGTGCCAGCAGACTGGACAGTTACGAGCAGTACTTC.

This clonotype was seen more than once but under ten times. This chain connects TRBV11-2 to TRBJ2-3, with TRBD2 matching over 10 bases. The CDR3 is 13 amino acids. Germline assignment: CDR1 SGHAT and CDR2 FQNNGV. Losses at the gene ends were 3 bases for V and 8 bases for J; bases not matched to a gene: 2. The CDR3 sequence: CASSFLAGVTQYF. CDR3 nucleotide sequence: TGTGCCAGCAGCTTTCTAGCGGGAGTTACGCAGTATTTT.